This T cell receptor (beta chain) was obtained from a study of PD-1 blockade in mismatch repair-deficient tumors. Repertoires were generated with immunoSEQ multiplex PCR, while TCRdb's copy carries only in-frame clones and drops some. The sample carries 45,000 to 60,000 clones, approximately 78% recorded once. There are 15 residues in the CDR3. With 4 bases clipped from V and 9 bases from J, the junction kept 11 bases outside the gene matches. The V gene's germline CDR1 is LGHNA and CDR2 YNFKEQ. A few pembrolizumab responders had their TCRs sequenced. The material was peripheral blood, obtained 4 weeks after starting pembrolizumab. The sequence came from an adult with mismatch repair-deficient cancer. The chain combines TRBV4-2 with TRBJ2-1; 8 bases fit TRBD2. CDR3 DNA: TGTGCCAGCAGCCTGCTAGCGGGCTCCCCGGGTGAGCAGTTCTTC. Translated: CASSLLAGSPGEQFF.